The rows below give T cell receptor beta chains drawn from one sample of a study of T cells in Graves' hyperthyroidism and ophthalmopathy. MiXCR was run by TCRdb on the multiplex PCR reads, yielding one entry per CDR3 protein. The table has 250,000 or so distinct CDR3 sequences, less than 15% seen once. The sequenced sample was blood. All receptors come from a woman aged 40 to 50 with Graves' hyperthyroidism that later progressed to Graves' ophthalmopathy. The CDR3 runs from the conserved cysteine through the conserved F or W. The size field is filled for only some rows; it gives once, few, many or a size class.

V | size | CDR3
TRBV2 | many | CASTLGGTAGNTIYF
TRBV9 | many | CASSVGGAGVSSYNEQFF
TRBV7-9 | many | CASSRGTSGTPYNEQFF
TRBV29-1 | many | CSVAAQGQETQYF
TRBV20-1 | many | CSASGRLAGGSKTQYF
TRBV5-1 | many | CASSLTGTAYEQYF
TRBV20-1 | many | CSARDGSPQGLTEAFF
TRBV2 | many | CASTLVGLNSYEQYF
TRBV28 | . | CATRRLAGRDRTEAFF
TRBV11-2 | many | CASSLAGGVTGELFF
TRBV3-1 | many | CASSPRGGLGQPQHF
TRBV28 | many | CASSPVGPSGNTIYF
TRBV25-1 | few | CASSAPGGYYEQYF
TRBV7-9 | many | CASSHSGVSYNEQFF
TRBV5-1 | many | CASSPGQPYGYTF
TRBV5-5 | many | CASTRGYDSYEQYF
TRBV7-9 | . | CASIPVVTTGEAFF
TRBV7-3 | many | CASSLMTSGSTGELFF
TRBV5-8 | few | CASSLDPTQETQYF
TRBV28 | many | CASSFDIGGSRSSYEQYF
TRBV4-1 | many | CASSPGSYSGNTIYF
TRBV28 | few | CASSLYFSSNQPQHF
TRBV18 | many | CASSPYCRGHPNTEAFF
TRBV6-1 | many | CASCFGTGEETQYF
TRBV5-6 | many | CASSLFAVSYEQYF
TRBV5-1 | many | CASSIDRLNTEAFF
TRBV7-9 | many | CASRDKRGHEQYF
TRBV6-1 | many | CASRREGEAFF
TRBV27 | many | CASSLSSGWWVGTGGDEQFF
TRBV9 | few | CASSVDRGLTDTQYF
TRBV6-2/TRBV6-3 | . | CASSSYQGSNQPQHF
TRBV12-3/TRBV12-4 | many | CASSSWSGRLDEQYF
TRBV27 | . | CASSPRAITGEQPQHF
TRBV12-5 | many | CASGLSPKESPASTDTQYF
TRBV5-1 | many | CASTRLAGAHEQYF
TRBV28 | many | CASTPGAGGGLEQYF
TRBV6-1 | . | CASSSGKLNEQFF
TRBV6-1 | many | CASSYQEGPYEQYF
TRBV12-3/TRBV12-4 | many | CASSFRTSGRDEQFF
TRBV3-1 | many | CASSRHSYNEQFF
TRBV25-1 | . | CASSENYWGGDTQYF